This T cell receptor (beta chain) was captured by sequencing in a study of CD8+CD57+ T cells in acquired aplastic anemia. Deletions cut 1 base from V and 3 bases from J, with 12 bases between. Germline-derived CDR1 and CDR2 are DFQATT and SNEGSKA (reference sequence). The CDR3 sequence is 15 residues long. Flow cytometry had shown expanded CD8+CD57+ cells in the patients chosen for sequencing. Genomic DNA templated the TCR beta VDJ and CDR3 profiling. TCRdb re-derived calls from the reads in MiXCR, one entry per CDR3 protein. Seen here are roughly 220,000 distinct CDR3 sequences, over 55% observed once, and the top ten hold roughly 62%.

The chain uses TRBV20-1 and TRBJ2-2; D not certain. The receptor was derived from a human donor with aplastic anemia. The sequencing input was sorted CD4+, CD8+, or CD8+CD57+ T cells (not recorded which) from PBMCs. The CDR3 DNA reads TGCAGTGCTAGAGGAAGCAGCCAAGACACCGGGGAGCTGTTTTTT. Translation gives CSARGSSQDTGELFF.